This is a list of T cell receptor beta chains from one sample in a study. TCRdb called the RT-PCR reads again in MiXCR, with one record for every CDR3 protein. The table lists almost 700,000 distinct CDR3 sequences, approximately 15% of them singletons. The specimen sequenced was memory CD4+ T cells from blood. These receptors were obtained from a female donor in good health, serving as a healthy control. CDR3s include the opening cysteine and the closing phenylalanine or tryptophan. The D gene is left open where the match is weak. A row's size may be missing; if present it is once, few, many or a size class.

d_call	j_call	clone_size	v_call	cdr3_nt	cdr3_aa
.	TRBJ2-3	few	TRBV18	TGTGCCAGCTCACCACCGGAGGGAAGGGATACGCAGTATTTT	CASSPPEGRDTQYF
TRBD1	TRBJ1-1	few	TRBV18	TGTGCCAGCTCACCGGGACAGGGGGCTACTGAAGCTTTCTTT	CASSPGQGATEAFF
.	TRBJ1-1	few	TRBV9	TGTGCCAGCAGCGTGTTACAGGGAATGGGCACTGAAGCTTTCTTT	CASSVLQGMGTEAFF
.	TRBJ2-2	many	TRBV27	TGTGCCAGCAGTTTCCCGTCCGGGGAGCTGTTTTTT	CASSFPSGELFF
.	TRBJ2-2	few	TRBV12-3/TRBV12-4	TGTGCCAGCAGGCCTTCACCCGGGGAGCTGTTTTTT	CASRPSPGELFF
.	TRBJ2-7	.	TRBV11-3	TGTGCCAGCAGCTTACAAGGGTCTGGCTACGAGCAGTACTTC	CASSLQGSGYEQYF
TRBD1	TRBJ2-2	few	TRBV10-3	TGTGCCATCAGTACAGGGGTCACCGGGGAGCTGTTTTTT	CAISTGVTGELFF
TRBD2	TRBJ2-7	.	TRBV7-2	TGTGCCAGCAGCTTAGGCCTAGCGGGAGAAGCGGCCTACGAGCAGTACTTC	CASSLGLAGEAAYEQYF
.	TRBJ1-5	.	TRBV7-2	TGTGCCAGCAGCGCCATGTCAGGGGCTCAGCCCCAGCATTTT	CASSAMSGAQPQHF
.	TRBJ2-5	few	TRBV20-1	TGCAGTGTCGTAGCCACCTCCCGAGGGGAGACCCAGTACTTC	CSVVATSRGETQYF
.	TRBJ1-6	.	TRBV12-3/TRBV12-4	TGTGCCAGCAGTCTGATAGATGGGAATTCACCCCTCCACTTT	CASSLIDGNSPLHF
.	TRBJ2-6	.	TRBV5-6	TGTGCCAGCAGCTTGTTCAAAGGTGTGGGGGTAGGTTCTGGGGCCAACGTCCTGACTTTC	CASSLFKGVGVGSGANVLTF
.	TRBJ2-5	few	TRBV2	TGTGCCAGCAGTGCGGGGACCCCTCGAGAGACCCAGTACTTC	CASSAGTPRETQYF
.	TRBJ2-3	many	TRBV5-1	TGCGCCAGCAGCTCAACCGGGAGCTACACAGATACGCAGTATTTT	CASSSTGSYTDTQYF
.	TRBJ2-1	few	TRBV12-3/TRBV12-4	TGTGCCAGCAGTACAGAATTTCAGAGCTCCTACAATGAGCAGTTCTTC	CASSTEFQSSYNEQFF
TRBD1	TRBJ2-2	.	TRBV12-3/TRBV12-4	TGTGCCAGCAGTCCCACAGGGGGCGCATGGACCGGGGAGCTGTTTTTT	CASSPTGGAWTGELFF
.	TRBJ1-2	.	TRBV28	TGTGCCAGCACCAAGCCCGGGGGTTTCGGCTACACCTTC	CASTKPGGFGYTF
TRBD2	TRBJ2-3	few	TRBV6-4	TGTGCCAGCAGTGACTCCGGCGGGGGAGCTCCCGATACGCAGTATTTT	CASSDSGGGAPDTQYF
TRBD1	TRBJ1-6	many	TRBV20-1	TGCAGTGCTAGACCGGTTACAGGGGACGGGTCACCCCTCCACTTT	CSARPVTGDGSPLHF
.	TRBJ1-5	.	TRBV12-3/TRBV12-4	TGTGCCAGCAGTTTTGGGCAGGGAATTGATCAGCCCCAGCATTTT	CASSFGQGIDQPQHF
.	TRBJ2-5	.	TRBV20-1	TGCAGTGGCAGAAGGGGGGACCATGAGGAGACCCAGTACTTC	CSGRRGDHEETQYF
.	TRBJ1-1	few	TRBV6-5	TGTGCCAGCACCCAACTTGGGGAGGAAGCTTTCTTT	CASTQLGEEAFF
TRBD1	TRBJ2-4	.	TRBV19	TGTGCCAGTAGGAGCCGGGACAGAGGCGACATTCAGTACTTC	CASRSRDRGDIQYF
.	TRBJ2-7	.	TRBV20-1	TGCAGTGCTAGACCCCCGACAGGAATCGGACGGGAGCAGTACTTC	CSARPPTGIGREQYF
.	TRBJ1-6	many	TRBV4-3	TGCGCCAGCAGCCAAGATTGGATTTCACCCCTCCACTTT	CASSQDWISPLHF
.	TRBJ1-2	many	TRBV4-3	TGCGCCAGCAGCCAAGTAGTCTCTGACAACTATGGCTACACCTTC	CASSQVVSDNYGYTF
TRBD2	TRBJ2-1	many	TRBV7-3	TGTGCCAGCAAGGGCCCGGGGGGTGAGCAGTTCTTC	CASKGPGGEQFF
TRBD1	TRBJ2-7	.	TRBV20-1	TGCAGTGCTAGTAAAGGGGGCGATGAGCAGTACTTC	CSASKGGDEQYF
TRBD2	TRBJ2-5	.	TRBV20-1	TGCAGTGCCCTTAGCGGGAGTTTAGAGACCCAGTACTTC	CSALSGSLETQYF
.	TRBJ1-2	many	TRBV20-1	TGCAGTGCTAGGTCACAGGGTGGTGGCTACACCTTC	CSARSQGGGYTF
.	TRBJ1-6	few	TRBV20-1	TGCAGTGTTGGACGGGGGAATTCACCCCTCCACTTT	CSVGRGNSPLHF